This T cell receptor (beta chain) came from a study of a mutant IDH1 vaccine in newly diagnosed glioma. Looking at the study overall: First vaccine doses came 4-6 weeks after radiotherapy alone, or with temozolomide cycles.

Sample time point: week 11, during vaccination. Each dose delivered 300 ug of mutant IDH1 20-mer peptide subcutaneously with imiquimod. TCRdb's table, derived via immunoSEQ multiplex PCR, lists solely in-frame clones and lacks some. In the table there are 110,000 or so clones, roughly 88% of which are singletons. Note on this clone: Its antigen is as yet unknown.

This CDR3 is built from 14 residues. CDR1 and CDR2 from the germline V gene are SGHNT and YYREEE (reference sequence). V lost 1 base to trimming and J lost 5 bases, with 12 bases between them. The TCR was taken from a woman aged 45-65 years with glioma. The source was PBMCs, collected from a glioma patient whose treatment included an IDH1 peptide vaccine. V and J are TRBV5-4 and TRBJ1-2, with D perhaps matching TRBD1 (6 bases). The CDR3 is CASSLTGARYGYTF. For the CDR3, the DNA is TGTGCCAGCAGCTTGACGGGGGCCCGATATGGCTACACCTTC.